The present TCR beta chain was sequenced within a study of T cells in localized non-small cell lung cancer. Data came from immunoSEQ multiplex PCR; TCRdb stores just in-frame clones and leaves some out. Of 60,000 or so clones detected, approximately 80% appear once; the ten largest clones hold around 4.7%. Trimming stripped 2 bases from V and 4 bases from J, with 15 bases between. The CDR3 has 17 amino acids. The germline V gene encodes CDR1 SGHTA and CDR2 FQGTGA. The chain employs TRBV7-3 and TRBJ2-6; D unclear. This clonotype originated in a man aged 40 to 75 with stage II lung adenocarcinoma. Sample: PBMCs, taken before any cancer treatment. This chain's CDR3 is CASSLGPYSSGANVLTF. CDR3 DNA: TGTGCCAGCAGCTTAGGCCCTTACAGTTCCGGGGCCAACGTCCTGACTTTC.